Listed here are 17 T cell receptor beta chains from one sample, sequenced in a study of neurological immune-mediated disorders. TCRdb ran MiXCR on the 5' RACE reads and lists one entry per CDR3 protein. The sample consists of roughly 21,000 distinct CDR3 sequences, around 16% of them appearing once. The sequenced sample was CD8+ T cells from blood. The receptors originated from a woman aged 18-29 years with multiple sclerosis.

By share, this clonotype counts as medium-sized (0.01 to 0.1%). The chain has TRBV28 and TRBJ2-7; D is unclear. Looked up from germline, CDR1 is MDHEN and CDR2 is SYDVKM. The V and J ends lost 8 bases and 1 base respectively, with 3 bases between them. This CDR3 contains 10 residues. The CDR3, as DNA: TGTGCCAGCGGGTCCTACGAGCAGTACTTC. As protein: CASGSYEQYF.

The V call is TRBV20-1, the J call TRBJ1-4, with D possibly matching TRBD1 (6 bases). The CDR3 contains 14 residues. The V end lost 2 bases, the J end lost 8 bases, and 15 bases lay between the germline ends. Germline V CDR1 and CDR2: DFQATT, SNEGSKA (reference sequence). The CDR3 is CSARKGGRNEKLFF. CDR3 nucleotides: TGCAGTGCTAGAAAGGGGGGGCGGAACGAAAAACTGTTTTTT.

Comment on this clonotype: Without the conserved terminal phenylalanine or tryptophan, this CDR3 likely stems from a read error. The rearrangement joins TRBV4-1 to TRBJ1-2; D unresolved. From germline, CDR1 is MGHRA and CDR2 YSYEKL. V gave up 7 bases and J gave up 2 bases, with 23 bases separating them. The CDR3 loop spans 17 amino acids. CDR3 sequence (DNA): TGCGCCAGCAACCATTCGGTTGCGGAAGACGGAAACTATGGCTACACCTTA. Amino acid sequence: CASNHSVAEDGNYGYTL.

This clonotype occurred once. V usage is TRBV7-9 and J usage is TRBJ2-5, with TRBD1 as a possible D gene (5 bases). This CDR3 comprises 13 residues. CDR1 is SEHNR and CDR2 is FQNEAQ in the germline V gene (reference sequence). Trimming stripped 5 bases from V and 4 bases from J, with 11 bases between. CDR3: CASSPQGGETQYF. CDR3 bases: TGTGCCAGCAGCCCCCAGGGTGGAGAGACCCAGTACTTC.

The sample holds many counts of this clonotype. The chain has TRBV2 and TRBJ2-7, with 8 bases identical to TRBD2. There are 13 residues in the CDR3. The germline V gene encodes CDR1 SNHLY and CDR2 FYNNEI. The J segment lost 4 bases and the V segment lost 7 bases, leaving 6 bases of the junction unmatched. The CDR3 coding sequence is TGTGCCAGCACCCGGGAGGGCCAATACGAGCAGTACGTC. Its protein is CASTREGQYEQYV.

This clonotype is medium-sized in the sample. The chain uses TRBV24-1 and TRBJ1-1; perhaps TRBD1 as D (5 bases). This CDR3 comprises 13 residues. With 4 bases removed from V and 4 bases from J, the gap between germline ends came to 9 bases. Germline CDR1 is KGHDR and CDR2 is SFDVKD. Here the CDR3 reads CATSEGATTEAFF. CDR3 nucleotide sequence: TGTGCCACCAGTGAAGGGGCCACCACTGAAGCTTTCTTT.

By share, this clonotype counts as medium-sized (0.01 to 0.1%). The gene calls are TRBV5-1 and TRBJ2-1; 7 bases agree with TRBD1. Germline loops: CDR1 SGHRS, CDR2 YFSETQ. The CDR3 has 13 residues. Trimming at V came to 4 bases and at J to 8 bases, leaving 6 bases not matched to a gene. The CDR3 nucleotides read TGCGCCAGCAGCGTCGACAGGGTTGATGAGCAGTTCTTC. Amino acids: CASSVDRVDEQFF.

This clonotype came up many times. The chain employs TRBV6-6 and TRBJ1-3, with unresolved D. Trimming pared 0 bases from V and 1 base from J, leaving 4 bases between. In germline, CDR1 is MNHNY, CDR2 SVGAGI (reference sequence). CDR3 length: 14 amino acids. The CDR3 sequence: CASSYSESGNTIYF. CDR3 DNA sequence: TGTGCCAGCAGTTACTCCGAGTCTGGAAACACCATATATTTT.

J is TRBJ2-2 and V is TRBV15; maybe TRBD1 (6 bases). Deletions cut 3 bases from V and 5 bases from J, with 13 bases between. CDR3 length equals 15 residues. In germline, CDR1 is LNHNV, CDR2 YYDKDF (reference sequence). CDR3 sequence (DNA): TGTGCCACCAGCAGGGCAACAGGGTTGACCGGGGAGCTGTTTTTT. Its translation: CATSRATGLTGELFF.

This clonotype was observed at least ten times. CDR3 sequence reads: CASSFIRPQETQYF. In DNA, the CDR3 is TGTGCCAGCAGCTTCATTAGACCTCAAGAGACCCAGTACTTC. The V call is TRBV7-9, the J call TRBJ2-5; D unclear. V was cut by 3 bases and J by 2 bases, with 10 bases left in between. The germline CDR1 and CDR2 sequences are SEHNR and FQNEAQ (reference sequence). The CDR3 runs 14 residues.

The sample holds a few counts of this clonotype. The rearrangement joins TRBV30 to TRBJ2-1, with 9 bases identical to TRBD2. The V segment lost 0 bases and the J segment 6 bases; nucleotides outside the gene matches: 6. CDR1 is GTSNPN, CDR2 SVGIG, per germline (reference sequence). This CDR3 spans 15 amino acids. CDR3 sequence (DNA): TGTGCCTGGAGTGTCAGTAGCGGGAGCGGCAATGAGCAGTTCTTC. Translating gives CAWSVSSGSGNEQFF.

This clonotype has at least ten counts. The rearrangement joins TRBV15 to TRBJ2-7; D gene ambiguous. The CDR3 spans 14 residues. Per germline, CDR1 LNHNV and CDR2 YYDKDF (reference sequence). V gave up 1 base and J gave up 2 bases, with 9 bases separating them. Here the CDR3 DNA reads TGTGCCACCAGCAGAGGTACAGAGACCTACGAGCAGTACTTC. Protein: CATSRGTETYEQYF.

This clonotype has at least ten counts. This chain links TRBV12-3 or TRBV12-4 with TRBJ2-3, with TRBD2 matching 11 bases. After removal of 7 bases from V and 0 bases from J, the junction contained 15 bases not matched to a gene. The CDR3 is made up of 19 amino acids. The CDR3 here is CASTPPPLTSGTSTDTQYF. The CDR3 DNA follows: TGTGCCAGCACCCCCCCCCCGTTGACTAGCGGGACTAGCACAGATACGCAGTATTTT.

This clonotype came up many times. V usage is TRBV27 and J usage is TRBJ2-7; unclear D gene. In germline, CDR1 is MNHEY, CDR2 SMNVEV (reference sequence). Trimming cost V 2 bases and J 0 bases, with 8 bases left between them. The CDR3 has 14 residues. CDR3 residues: CASSLGPLSYEQYV. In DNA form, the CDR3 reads TGTGCCAGCAGTTTAGGTCCCCTCTCCTACGAGCAGTACGTC.

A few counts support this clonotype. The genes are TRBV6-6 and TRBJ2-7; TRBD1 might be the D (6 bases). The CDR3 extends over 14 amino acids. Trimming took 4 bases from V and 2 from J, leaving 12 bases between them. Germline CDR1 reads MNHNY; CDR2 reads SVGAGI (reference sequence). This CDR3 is CASSSRDIAYEQYF. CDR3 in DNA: TGTGCCAGCAGTTCCCGGGACATAGCCTACGAGCAGTACTTC.

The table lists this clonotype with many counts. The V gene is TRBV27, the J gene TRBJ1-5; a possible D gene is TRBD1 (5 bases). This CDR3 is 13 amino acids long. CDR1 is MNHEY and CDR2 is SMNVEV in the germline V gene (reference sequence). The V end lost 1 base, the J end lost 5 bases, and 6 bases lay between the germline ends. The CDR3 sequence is CASSLLTDQPQHF. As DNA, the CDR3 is TGTGCCAGCAGTTTATTGACAGATCAGCCCCAGCATTTT.

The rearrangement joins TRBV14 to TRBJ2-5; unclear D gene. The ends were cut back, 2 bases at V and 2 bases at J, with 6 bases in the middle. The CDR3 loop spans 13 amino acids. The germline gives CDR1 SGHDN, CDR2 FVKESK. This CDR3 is CASSQHRQETQYF. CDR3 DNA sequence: TGTGCCAGCAGCCAACACAGACAAGAGACCCAGTACTTC.